Presented here are 10 T cell receptor beta chains from one specimen sequenced in a study of blood T cell repertoires in COVID-19. Only in-frame clones appear in the TCRdb table, and some are missing; sequencing was by immunoSEQ multiplex PCR. The sample consists of 90,000 to 150,000 clones, 85% of them appearing once. The specimen was peripheral blood. The receptors were sampled from a man aged 80 or over with acute or convalescent COVID-19.

This sequence joins TRBV6-5 and TRBJ1-3, with unresolved D. V was shortened by 8 bases and J by 0 bases, with 5 bases between the two germline ends. Germline V gene sequence: CDR1 MNHEY, CDR2 SVGAGI. The CDR3 runs 12 residues. The chain's CDR3 is CASAGSGNTIYF. CDR3 nucleotide sequence: TGTGCCAGCGCGGGCTCTGGAAACACCATATATTTT.

The V gene is TRBV27, the J gene TRBJ1-4; 9 bases are a match to TRBD1. The CDR3 extends over 15 amino acids. In germline, CDR1 is MNHEY, CDR2 SMNVEV (reference sequence). J gave up 8 bases and V 4 bases, and 8 bases lay outside the gene matches. CDR3 sequence: CASSWGNRGREKLFF. The CDR3 DNA sequence: TGTGCCAGCAGTTGGGGAAACAGGGGGCGAGAAAAACTGTTTTTT.

The chain recombines TRBV5-1 with TRBJ1-5, with a weak D call TRBD1 (5 bases). V lost 5 bases to trimming and J lost 0 bases, with 9 bases between them. The CDR3 loop spans 14 amino acids. The germline V gene has CDR1 SGHRS and CDR2 YFSETQ. This CDR3 is CASSRTYSNQPQHF. The DNA for the CDR3 is TGCGCCAGCAGTAGGACATATAGCAATCAGCCCCAGCATTTT.

This clone was seen just once. This chain links TRBV9 with TRBJ2-1; 9 bases are shared with TRBD1. This CDR3 is 16 amino acids long. Germline V gene lookup returns CDR1 SGDLS and CDR2 YYNGEE. V trimming: 1 base; J trimming: 2 bases; junction bases outside the gene matches: 4. The CDR3 protein is CASSVWGQGPYNEQFF. CDR3 nucleotide sequence: TGTGCCAGCAGCGTATGGGGACAGGGCCCCTACAATGAGCAGTTCTTC.

The chain joins TRBV15 to TRBJ2-1; 14 bases agree with TRBD2. CDR3 length: 15 amino acids. The ends lost 2 bases at V and 10 bases at J; junction bases unmatched: 4. Germline values: CDR1 LNHNV, CDR2 YYDKDF (reference sequence). The CDR3 sequence: CATSRPGLAGEEQFF. For the CDR3, the DNA is TGTGCCACCAGCAGACCGGGACTAGCGGGAGAAGAGCAGTTCTTC.

This clone was counted between two and nine times. The chain couples TRBV5-1 to TRBJ2-1, with 8 bases fitting TRBD2. V trimming: 0 bases; J trimming: 1 base; junction bases outside the gene matches: 3. The CDR3 consists of 16 residues. Germline V CDR1 and CDR2: SGHRS, YFSETQ. CDR3: CASSLGGTSSYNEQFF. The CDR3 DNA reads TGCGCCAGCAGCTTGGGTGGGACTAGTTCCTACAATGAGCAGTTCTTC.

Remarks on this clone: Within the sample, other DNA sequences also encode this same CDR3. This chain connects TRBV6-5 to TRBJ1-5; TRBD1 matches at 7 bases. Germline CDR1 is MNHEY and CDR2 is SVGAGI. Trimming removed 0 bases from V and 6 bases from J; junction bases left unmatched: 2. The CDR3 has 14 residues. As DNA, the CDR3 is TGTGCCAGCAGTTACTCGGCAGGGGGTCAGCCCCAGCATTTT. This encodes CASSYSAGGQPQHF.

This clone was found once. The chain uses TRBV5-6 and TRBJ1-2, with D perhaps matching TRBD1 (5 bases). The CDR3 loop spans 12 amino acids. Trimming left V 4 bases short and J 8 bases short, with 12 bases between. The germline V gene encodes CDR1 SGHDT and CDR2 YYEEEE. The CDR3 region is CASSTHRMGYTF. The CDR3 nucleotides are TGTGCCAGCAGCACCCACAGGATGGGCTACACCTTC.

The chain combines TRBV5-5 with TRBJ1-1; 8 positions agree with TRBD1. Germline-derived CDR1 and CDR2 are SGHKS and YYEKEE (reference sequence). This CDR3 has 14 amino acids. With V trimmed by 1 base and J by 4 bases, 3 bases remained unmatched. The CDR3 sequence: CASSLMTGATEAFF. The CDR3 nucleotides read TGTGCCAGCAGCTTGATGACAGGGGCCACTGAAGCTTTCTTT.

The J gene is TRBJ1-1, the V gene TRBV28; maybe TRBD1 (5 bases). The V end was cut by 4 bases, the J end by 11 bases, with 14 bases between. Germline loops: CDR1 MDHEN, CDR2 SYDVKM. This CDR3 is built from 12 residues. This chain's CDR3 is CASSSRVLTAFF. CDR3 nucleotides: TGTGCCAGCAGTTCCAGGGTCCTTACGGCTTTCTTT.